The 30 T cell receptor beta chains below come from one sample, sequenced in a study of cytomegalovirus exposure and HLA in healthy donors. PCR involved 60 Vbeta and 13 Jbeta primers. The assay was immunoSEQ multiplex PCR, and TCRdb's table has in-frame clones only and misses some. The sample has a few hundred thousand clones; about 80% are singletons. The sample comprised PBMCs. The origin of the receptors is a woman aged 60-75 years in good health and CMV-seropositive.

The V gene is TRBV5-1, the J gene TRBJ1-2, with 9 bases matching TRBD1. Trimming removed 3 bases from V and 4 bases from J; junction bases left unmatched: 10. The CDR3 sequence is 16 residues long. Germline V lookup: CDR1 SGHRS, CDR2 YFSETQ. The CDR3 loop reads CASSSSGGGQGYGYTF. The CDR3 DNA reads TGCGCCAGCAGCTCCTCGGGGGGGGGACAGGGCTATGGCTACACCTTC.

The chain links TRBV9 to TRBJ2-2, with D possibly TRBD2 on 5 matching bases. Trimming shortened V by 3 bases and J by 13 bases, and 13 bases separated the two germline ends. The length of the CDR3 is 12 residues. The germline CDR1 and CDR2 sequences are SGDLS and YYNGEE. CDR3 nucleotide sequence: TGTGCCAGCAGCGACGGGGTCTCGGGGCTGTTTTTT. Amino acids: CASSDGVSGLFF.

This chain uses TRBV5-1 with TRBJ1-4; TRBD1 matches at 9 bases. This CDR3 spans 15 amino acids. The junction had 5 bases not matched to a gene; V was cut back by 2 bases and J by 6 bases. Germline V gene lookup returns CDR1 SGHRS and CDR2 YFSETQ. The CDR3 DNA follows: TGCGCCAGCAGCTTTACAGGGGGCCGGGATGAAAAACTGTTTTTT. It codes for CASSFTGGRDEKLFF. Drawing the rest from reference TRBV5-1 and TRBJ1-4, the complete variable domain is KAGVTQTPRYLIKTRGQQVTLSCSPISGHRSVSWYQQTPGQGLQFLFEYFSETQRNKGNFPGRFSGRQFSNSRSEMNVSTLELGDSALYLCASSFTGGRDEKLFFGSGTQLSVL.

This chain joins TRBV4-1 and TRBJ1-1, with D tentatively TRBD1 (6 bases). Trimming stripped 1 base from V and 11 bases from J, with 17 bases between. Germline V gene lookup returns CDR1 MGHRA and CDR2 YSYEKL. The length of the CDR3 is 14 residues. This CDR3 reads CASSQVGLGAAAFF. DNA for the CDR3: TGCGCCAGCAGCCAAGTTGGTTTGGGGGCGGCTGCTTTCTTT.

This clone occurred once. This rearrangement joins TRBV13 to TRBJ2-2, with 9 bases lining up with TRBD1. The CDR3 loop spans 16 amino acids. Germline V gene data show CDR1 as PRHDT and CDR2 as FYEKMQ (reference sequence). V lost 3 bases and J lost 7; bases outside the gene matches: 9. CDR3 DNA sequence: TGTGCCAGCAGCTTGAGCGAGGACAGGGGTGGCGGGGAGCTGTTTTTT. It translates to CASSLSEDRGGGELFF.

This clone was found a few times. The chain has TRBV5-1 and TRBJ1-1, with no clear D. Between the trimmed V and J ends, which lost 4 bases and 3 bases, there was a span of 16 bases. There are 15 residues in the CDR3. Germline CDR1 and CDR2: SGHRS and YFSETQ. CDR3 residues: CASSPSMGVDTEAFF. The CDR3 nucleotides read TGCGCCAGCAGCCCATCTATGGGAGTGGACACTGAAGCTTTCTTT.

Regarding this clone: One end of the junction does not line up with germline, which may come from a read error. This chain joins TRBV7-9 and TRBJ1-4; TRBD1 agrees at 7 bases. Per the germline V gene, CDR1 is SEHNR and CDR2 is FQNEAQ (reference sequence). This CDR3 has 16 amino acids. The CDR3 region is CSSSLGQETTNEKLFF. Written as DNA, the CDR3 is TGTTCCAGCAGCCTCGGACAGGAAACAACTAATGAAAAACTGTTTTTT.

The CDR3 protein is CATKLEAGGSYEQYF. The CDR3 DNA reads TGCGCCACCAAACTAGAGGCAGGGGGGTCCTACGAGCAGTACTTC. V gene TRBV5-1 combines with J gene TRBJ2-7; D may be TRBD1 (7 bases). Trimming cost V 9 bases and J 1 base, with 20 bases left between them. The germline V gene encodes CDR1 SGHRS and CDR2 YFSETQ. The CDR3 consists of 15 residues. Drawing the rest from reference TRBV5-1 and TRBJ2-7, the complete variable domain is KAGVTQTPRYLIKTRGQQVTLSCSPISGHRSVSWYQQTPGQGLQFLFEYFSETQRNKGNFPGRFSGRQFSNSRSEMNVSTLELGDSALYLCATKLEAGGSYEQYFGPGTRLTVT.

J is TRBJ2-2 and V is TRBV10-3; 11 nucleotides line up with TRBD2. Germline assignment: CDR1 ENHRY and CDR2 SYGVKD. The length of the CDR3 is 12 residues. The junction had 1 base not matched to a gene; V was cut back by 9 bases and J by 7 bases. The CDR3 loop is CAMTSGDGELFF. The CDR3, as DNA: TGTGCCATGACTAGCGGGGACGGGGAGCTGTTTTTT.

The rearrangement uses TRBV7-4 and TRBJ2-3; D may be TRBD1 (6 bases). The V and J ends lost 2 bases and 6 bases respectively, with 24 bases between them. Looked up from germline, CDR1 is SGHVT and CDR2 is SQSDAQ. The CDR3 extends over 18 amino acids. The CDR3 nucleotides read TGTGCCAGCAGCTTAAAGGAGGAACAGGGATTAGATGGGGATACGCAGTATTTT. Encoded protein: CASSLKEEQGLDGDTQYF.

The chain combines TRBV30 with TRBJ1-1; TRBD1 aligns across 8 bases. Losses at the gene ends were 2 bases for V and 5 bases for J; bases not matched to a gene: 10. Germline-derived CDR1 and CDR2 are GTSNPN and SVGIG (reference sequence). The CDR3 loop spans 15 amino acids. CDR3 region: CAWSQHRGKGTEAFF. The CDR3 DNA follows: TGTGCCTGGAGTCAACACAGGGGGAAGGGGACTGAAGCTTTCTTT.

In its sample, this clone was seen once. V usage is TRBV5-1 and J usage is TRBJ2-4; the match to TRBD1 covers 12 bases. From germline, CDR1 is SGHRS and CDR2 YFSETQ. The J segment lost 6 bases and the V segment lost 0 bases, leaving 1 base of the junction unmatched. The CDR3 loop spans 15 amino acids. CDR3 nucleotides: TGCGCCAGCAGCTTGGGGGGACAGGGGGCAAACATTCAGTACTTC. Amino acids: CASSLGGQGANIQYF. Supplemented by reference TRBV5-1 and TRBJ2-4, the full variable domain reads KAGVTQTPRYLIKTRGQQVTLSCSPISGHRSVSWYQQTPGQGLQFLFEYFSETQRNKGNFPGRFSGRQFSNSRSEMNVSTLELGDSALYLCASSLGGQGANIQYFGAGTRLSVL.

The V and J genes are TRBV6-1 and TRBJ2-7; D is unclear. CDR3 length equals 15 residues. Per the germline V gene, CDR1 is MNHNS and CDR2 is SASEGT. Trimming pared 2 bases from V and 9 bases from J, leaving 20 bases between. Here the CDR3 reads CASSEMWSAPTGQYF. CDR3 DNA: TGTGCCAGCAGTGAAATGTGGTCAGCGCCTACGGGGCAGTACTTC.

The V call is TRBV30, the J call TRBJ1-5; 8 nucleotides align to TRBD1. This CDR3 comprises 13 residues. The ends lost 2 bases at V and 5 bases at J; junction bases unmatched: 2. Germline V gene data show CDR1 as GTSNPN and CDR2 as SVGIG (reference sequence). The CDR3 DNA follows: TGTGCCTGGAGTCACAGGGGGGATCAGCCCCAGCATTTT. Its protein product is CAWSHRGDQPQHF.

The rearrangement uses TRBV19 and TRBJ2-3; TRBD2 agrees at 11 bases. There are 14 residues in the CDR3. The V and J ends lost 7 bases and 3 bases, in that order; junction bases with no gene match: 3. CDR1 and CDR2 (germline): LNHDA, SQIVND (reference sequence). CDR3 nucleotide sequence: TGTGCCAGTACCCGGACTAGCGGGACAGATACGCAGTATTTT. Its protein product is CASTRTSGTDTQYF.

This clone was counted a few times. The chain carries TRBV6-5 and TRBJ1-2; D might be TRBD1 (6 bases). The CDR3 is 14 residues long. Trimming removed 2 bases at V and 5 bases at J, with 12 bases between. The V gene's germline CDR1 is MNHEY and CDR2 SVGAGI. Here the CDR3 DNA reads TGTGCCAGCAGTTACGAAGACAGGTGGTATGGCTACACCTTC. Translated, it gives CASSYEDRWYGYTF.

This chain links TRBV5-1 with TRBJ2-3; 7 nucleotides agree with TRBD2. Germline assignment: CDR1 SGHRS and CDR2 YFSETQ. The CDR3 contains 17 residues. V gave up 1 base and J gave up 0 bases; unmatched junction bases: 8. The CDR3 DNA is TGCGCCAGCAGCTTGTCGGCGGGACTATCTAGCACAGATACGCAGTATTTT. This encodes CASSLSAGLSSTDTQYF.

This chain's CDR3 is CASSMTTGNYGYTF. In DNA form, the CDR3 reads TGTGCCAGCAGCATGACGACAGGGAACTATGGCTACACCTTC. The genes are TRBV6-6 and TRBJ1-2, with 7 nucleotides matching TRBD1. This CDR3 comprises 14 residues. Germline CDR1 and CDR2: MNHNY and SVGAGI (reference sequence). V lost 6 bases and J lost 2; bases outside the gene matches: 6.

V is TRBV6-4 and J is TRBJ2-5, with a possible D match to TRBD1 (7 bases). Trimming removed 4 bases at V and 4 bases at J, with 10 bases between. Germline CDR1 MRHNA, CDR2 SNTAGT. The CDR3 sequence is 13 residues long. CDR3 bases: TGTGCCAGCAGTGTGCAGGGGGGAGAGACCCAGTACTTC. Translated: CASSVQGGETQYF.

The V call is TRBV7-9, the J call TRBJ1-2; 9 nucleotides match TRBD1. With 5 bases clipped from V and 7 bases from J, the junction kept 8 bases outside the gene matches. This CDR3 has 14 residues. Germline V lookup: CDR1 SEHNR, CDR2 FQNEAQ (reference sequence). DNA for the CDR3: TGTGCCAGCAGCACCCTGGGACAGGGCCGTGGCTACACCTTC. Its translation: CASSTLGQGRGYTF.

This clone has only a few counts. CDR3 bases: TGTGCCAGCAGCCTCGACAGGGTTGTTAGGAATCAGCCCCAGCATTTT. Its protein product is CASSLDRVVRNQPQHF. The chain links TRBV2 to TRBJ1-5, with 7 bases that match TRBD1. The CDR3 runs 16 residues. The germline CDR1 and CDR2 sequences are SNHLY and FYNNEI. The V gene end was trimmed by 6 bases and the J gene end by 4 bases; junction bases not matched to a gene: 12. Filled out from reference TRBV2 and TRBJ1-5, the complete variable domain reads EPEVTQTPSHQVTQMGQEVILRCVPISNHLYFYWYRQILGQKVEFLVSFYNNEISEKSEIFDDQFSVERPDGSNFTLKIRSTKLEDSAMYFCASSLDRVVRNQPQHFGDGTRLSIL.

V usage is TRBV2 and J usage is TRBJ2-2, with TRBD2 as a possible D gene (5 bases). V was pared by 2 bases and J by 6 bases, with 10 bases between. Germline V gene sequence: CDR1 SNHLY, CDR2 FYNNEI. This CDR3 is built from 14 residues. The CDR3 DNA reads as TGTGCCAGCAGTGAAAACCTAGCCGCCGGGGAGCTGTTTTTT. It translates to CASSENLAAGELFF.

This clone has more than one count but fewer than ten. This chain joins TRBV9 and TRBJ2-3; 13 nucleotides align to TRBD2. Trimming removed 4 bases from V and 6 bases from J; junction bases left unmatched: 8. Germline values: CDR1 SGDLS, CDR2 YYNGEE. There are 16 residues in the CDR3. In DNA, the CDR3 is TGTGCCAGCAGCTTAACTAGCGGGAGGGAGGCGGATACGCAGTATTTT. Its translation: CASSLTSGREADTQYF.

As DNA, the CDR3 is TGTGCCAGCAGTGCAGGGGGATTGAATCAGCCCCAGCATTTT. Its protein is CASSAGGLNQPQHF. The chain joins TRBV28 to TRBJ1-5; 7 bases map to TRBD1. Trimming removed 5 bases from V and 4 bases from J; junction bases left unmatched: 5. The germline V gene encodes CDR1 MDHEN and CDR2 SYDVKM. The CDR3 totals 14 residues. Together with reference TRBV28 and TRBJ1-5, the CDR3 gives the full variable domain: DVKVTQSSRYLVKRTGEKVFLECVQDMDHENMFWYRQDPGLGLRLIYFSYDVKMKEKGDIPEGYSVSREKKERFSLILESASTNQTSMYLCASSAGGLNQPQHFGDGTRLSIL.

V gene TRBV4-1 combines with J gene TRBJ2-1; D uncertain. The CDR3 totals 15 residues. Trimming cost V 2 bases and J 0 bases, with 8 bases left between them. Germline CDR1 MGHRA, CDR2 YSYEKL. The CDR3 nucleotides are TGCGCCAGCAGCCAAACTTTGAGCTCCTACAATGAGCAGTTCTTC. Amino acids: CASSQTLSSYNEQFF.

The chain has TRBV2 and TRBJ2-5; 10 positions match TRBD2. The J call may be wrong; the DNA end is better matched by TRBJ2-7. Germline V lookup: CDR1 SNHLY, CDR2 FYNNEI. This CDR3 has 15 amino acids. CDR3 sequence reads: CASYGTSESLYEQYF. CDR3 bases: TGTGCCAGCTACGGGACTAGCGAGTCACTTTACGAGCAGTACTTC.

The chain couples TRBV28 to TRBJ2-1; TRBD2 matches 15 bases. Trimming removed 8 bases from V and 5 bases from J; junction bases left unmatched: 10. Germline V CDR1 and CDR2: MDHEN, SYDVKM. The CDR3 runs to 17 residues. This chain's CDR3 is CASRPGTSGGLNNEQFF. The CDR3 DNA sequence: TGTGCCAGCCGCCCAGGGACTAGCGGGGGGCTAAACAATGAGCAGTTCTTC.

V usage is TRBV5-1 and J usage is TRBJ2-7, with 10 bases matching TRBD1. The CDR3 spans 15 residues. Losses at the gene ends were 3 bases for V and 5 bases for J; bases not matched to a gene: 8. Germline V gene data show CDR1 as SGHRS and CDR2 as YFSETQ. The chain's CDR3 is CASSSGQGSYHEQYF. In DNA, the CDR3 is TGCGCCAGCAGCTCGGGACAGGGGTCGTACCACGAGCAGTACTTC.

The chain carries TRBV28 and TRBJ1-1, with D possibly matching TRBD1 (5 bases). Germline CDR1 is MDHEN and CDR2 is SYDVKM. V lost 0 bases and J 1 base, leaving 6 bases between the germline ends. CDR3 size: 14 residues. This CDR3 is CASSLWQGNTEAFF. For the CDR3, the DNA is TGTGCCAGCAGTTTATGGCAGGGGAACACTGAAGCTTTCTTT.

The V and J genes are TRBV4-1 and TRBJ1-3; unclear D gene. The CDR3 length is 14 residues. Germline assignment: CDR1 MGHRA and CDR2 YSYEKL. The germline V and J ends were trimmed by 3 bases and 4 bases, with 10 bases remaining between them. The CDR3 DNA sequence: TGCGCCAGCAGCCAGCCGGGGAGAGGAAACACCATATATTTT. This gives the protein CASSQPGRGNTIYF.